The present TCR beta chain was sequenced within a study of CD8 T cells in ankylosing spondylitis (dated by TCRdb to the late 2010s). A note on the overall study: The study profiled T cell receptor beta repertoires in healthy donors and ankylosing spondylitis patients to find disease-linked TCR variants. Peripheral blood was sampled, and synovial fluid was also collected from ankylosing spondylitis patients. The full study cohort comprised around 23 ankylosing spondylitis patients and around 100 healthy donors. Overall study outcomes, separate from this receptor: According to the report, matched synovial fluid samples from ankylosing spondylitis patients were significantly enriched for the disease-linked clones. Some motif variants had previously been reported in the synovial fluid and blood of reactive arthritis patients, which suggests shared mechanisms of disease initiation. A TCR beta motif made up of several highly homologous amino acid variants appeared to be characteristic of blood from ankylosing spondylitis patients. The disease-linked clones had a CD8+ phenotype and were found at relatively low frequencies in peripheral blood.

TCRdb records Illumina HiSeq 2500 as the sequencer. Quantitative 5'-RACE with molecular barcodes was the method used to prepare the TCR beta libraries. Regarding the original processing steps: A new computational method, built on a probabilistic model of VDJ rearrangement, was used to identify disease-linked TCR variants. TCRdb redid the processing of the public reads, applying fastp at Q25 and MiXCR, and retained in-frame beta chains. Every distinct CDR3 protein forms one entry, paired with its most common genes and DNA. The V and J calls come from TCRdb's annotation, not from the publication. Counted in this sample were 180,000 or so distinct CDR3 sequences; around 10% of them appeared once. 25% to 30% of the sample is in the top ten clones. This clonotype came up a few times. Its antigen has not been determined. No per-base quality is available; no much larger clone lies one base away. For CDR1 and CDR2, the germline V gene lists KGHDR and SFDVKD. V and J lose 9 bases and 3 bases, and a span of 10 bases separates them. The CDR3 contains 12 residues, cysteine and phenylalanine counted. This entry keeps only the CDR3 DNA: 36 bases, framed from base 1.

The rearrangement combines TRBV24-1 with TRBJ2-5; D gene: possibly TRBD1, on 6 matching bases. Sequencing was carried out using blood, either unsorted or a sorted T cell fraction (not recorded which). The receptor comes from a male donor with ankylosing spondylitis or in good health (not recorded which). In nucleotides, the sequence is TGTGCCACCTCCCGACAGGAAGAGACCCAGTACTTC. This encodes CATSRQEETQYF.